This T cell receptor (beta chain) is drawn from a study of CD8 T cells in ankylosing spondylitis. There are 15 residues in the CDR3. Germline-derived CDR1 and CDR2 are SGHRS and YFSETQ. J lost 4 bases, V lost 4 bases, and 3 bases had no gene match. Regarding the study as a whole: From matched ankylosing spondylitis synovial fluid, disease-linked clones were reportedly recovered at significantly enriched levels. A motif in TCR beta, a set of eight or nine highly homologous variants, appeared characteristic of ankylosing spondylitis blood.

TCRdb re-called the 5' RACE reads with MiXCR, one entry per CDR3 protein. This sample has some 840,000 distinct CDR3 sequences; about 10% occur once, and the top ten carry around 0.51%. In this sample, this clonotype turned up a few times. Its antigen is unknown. The sequence was obtained from a male donor with ankylosing spondylitis. The gene calls are TRBV5-1 and TRBJ2-3, with 13 bases matching TRBD2. Material: blood, either unsorted or a sorted T cell fraction (not recorded which). In DNA form, the CDR3 reads TGCGCCAGCAGCGGACTAGCGGGAGCTTCAGATACGCAGTATTTT. It codes for CASSGLAGASDTQYF.